This TCR beta chain was sequenced during a study of blood T cell repertoires in COVID-19. For the study at large: Both acute and convalescent COVID-19 samples were obtained from the United States, Italy and Spain. T cells, B-cell-depleted T cells, or PBMCs provided the cDNA or gDNA that served as material.

Original processing methods: Using reference gene primer amplification, nucleated cell counts were estimated. The repertoire was sequenced with immunoSEQ multiplex PCR; TCRdb's copy has only in-frame clones and lacks some. D and trimming come from the DNA, and the V and J calls and clone size come from that table. The table has over 60,000 clones, about three quarters seen once. Sequenced input: peripheral blood. This clonotype originated in a human donor in a cohort sampled during active COVID-19.

The DNA for the CDR3 is TGTGCCAGCAGTCCCGGGACAGGGGCCTACGAGCAGTACTTC. This sequence encodes CASSPGTGAYEQYF. The J gene is TRBJ2-7, the V gene TRBV28, with 10 bases aligning to TRBD1. V lost 5 bases and J lost 2; bases outside the gene matches: 3. The V gene's germline CDR1 is MDHEN and CDR2 SYDVKM. The CDR3 consists of 14 residues. Variable domain in full (rest from reference TRBV28 and TRBJ2-7): DVKVTQSSRYLVKRTGEKVFLECVQDMDHENMFWYRQDPGLGLRLIYFSYDVKMKEKGDIPEGYSVSREKKERFSLILESASTNQTSMYLCASSPGTGAYEQYFGPGTRLTVT.